This T cell receptor beta chain was sequenced for a study of T cells in Graves' hyperthyroidism and ophthalmopathy. V dropped 1 base and J dropped 1 base, with 7 bases sitting between them. Looked up from germline, CDR1 is LNHNV and CDR2 is YYDKDF (reference sequence). This CDR3 is built from 15 residues. Diagnoses used clinical symptoms, serum thyroxine and TRAb, thyroid ultrasound and orbital computed tomography. Template material for amplifying TCR beta CDR3 regions consisted of RNA transcripts. TCR CDR3 underwent first-round RT-PCR with the HTBI primer set. TCRdb re-called the multiplex PCR reads through MiXCR, storing one row per CDR3 protein. The data show about 720,000 distinct CDR3 sequences, about 17% seen once.

This chain uses TRBV15 with TRBJ1-4; D might be TRBD1 (5 bases). This TCR was sampled from a woman between 50 and 59 years old with Graves' hyperthyroidism that later progressed to Graves' ophthalmopathy. Material for sequencing was blood. CDR3 sequence reads: CATSRVGGTNEKLFF. CDR3 sequence (DNA): TGTGCCACCAGCAGAGTTGGGGGAACTAATGAAAAACTGTTTTTT.